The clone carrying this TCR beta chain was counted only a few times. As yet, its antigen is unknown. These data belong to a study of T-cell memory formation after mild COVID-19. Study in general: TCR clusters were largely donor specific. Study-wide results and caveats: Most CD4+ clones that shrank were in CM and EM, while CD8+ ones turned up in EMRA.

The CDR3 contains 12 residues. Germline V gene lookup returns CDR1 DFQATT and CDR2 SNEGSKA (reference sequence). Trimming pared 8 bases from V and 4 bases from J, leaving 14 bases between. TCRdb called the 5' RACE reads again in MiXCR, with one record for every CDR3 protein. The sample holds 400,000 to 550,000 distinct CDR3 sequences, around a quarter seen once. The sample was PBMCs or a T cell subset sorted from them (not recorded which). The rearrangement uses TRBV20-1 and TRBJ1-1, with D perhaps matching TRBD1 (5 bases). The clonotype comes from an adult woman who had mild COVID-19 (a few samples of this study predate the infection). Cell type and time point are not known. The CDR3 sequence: CSPDTLTTEAFF. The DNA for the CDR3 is TGCAGTCCGGACACCTTGACCACTGAAGCTTTCTTT.